The 30 T cell receptor beta chains below all came from one sample that was sequenced in a study of cytomegalovirus exposure and HLA in healthy donors. Both 60 Vbeta primers and 13 Jbeta primers went into the PCR. The repertoire was sequenced with immunoSEQ multiplex PCR; TCRdb's copy has only in-frame clones and lacks some. The table gives 95,000 to 110,000 clones; the top ten clones make up around 3.5% of it. Sequencing was carried out using PBMCs. These receptors all stem from a man aged 40-50 years in good health and CMV-seronegative.

V is TRBV9 and J is TRBJ2-1; 10 bases are shared with TRBD2. The V segment lost 0 bases and the J segment 6 bases; nucleotides outside the gene matches: 3. The CDR3 runs 15 residues. CDR1 and CDR2 from the germline V gene are SGDLS and YYNGEE. The chain's CDR3 is CASSVAPSGGNEQFF. Written as DNA, the CDR3 is TGTGCCAGCAGCGTAGCGCCTAGCGGGGGCAATGAGCAGTTCTTC.

The chain is built from TRBV4-3 and TRBJ2-3, with 9 bases that match TRBD2. J was trimmed by 2 bases and V by 1 base; bases with no gene match: 1. The CDR3 is made up of 15 amino acids. The germline V gene has CDR1 LGHNA and CDR2 YSLEER. The CDR3 loop reads CASSQGLADTDTQYF. CDR3 DNA: TGCGCCAGCAGCCAAGGACTAGCGGACACAGATACGCAGTATTTT.

The chain recombines TRBV7-9 with TRBJ2-7, with 7 positions matching TRBD1. This CDR3 has 16 residues. The V and J ends lost 5 bases and 6 bases, in that order; junction bases with no gene match: 16. CDR1 SEHNR and CDR2 FQNEAQ come from the germline V gene (reference sequence). CDR3 nucleotides: TGTGCCAGCAGCGACCTACCGCCTAAAACAGGGGTCGAGCAGTACTTC. This translates into CASSDLPPKTGVEQYF.

The chain links TRBV30 to TRBJ2-3, with 14 bases aligning to TRBD2. V trimming: 1 base; J trimming: 8 bases; junction bases outside the gene matches: 2. Per germline, CDR1 GTSNPN and CDR2 SVGIG (reference sequence). The CDR3 runs 14 residues. The chain's CDR3 is CAWSAGTSGGTQYF. CDR3 DNA: TGTGCCTGGAGTGCCGGGACTAGCGGGGGTACGCAGTATTTT.

The V and J genes are TRBV6-5 and TRBJ1-1, with D tentatively TRBD1 (5 bases). Between the trimmed V and J ends, which lost 2 bases and 7 bases, there was a span of 8 bases. The CDR3 totals 12 residues. CDR1 and CDR2 (germline): MNHEY, SVGAGI. CDR3 coding DNA: TGTGCCAGCAGTTACCGGGGGATTGAAGCTTTCTTT. It codes for CASSYRGIEAFF.

In regard to this clone: Compared with germline, one end of the junction differs, possibly owing to a read error. This chain uses TRBV9 with TRBJ1-2; 8 nucleotides align to TRBD1. The CDR3 has 12 residues. Germline V gene data show CDR1 as SGDLS and CDR2 as YYNGEE. The CDR3 spells CASSARQGPSHF. The CDR3 coding sequence is TGTGCCAGCAGCGCTAGACAGGGGCCCTCGCACTTC.

V gene TRBV29-1 combines with J gene TRBJ2-3, with 9 bases that match TRBD2. V was clipped by 5 bases and J by 0 bases; unmatched bases: 6. There are 15 residues in the CDR3. Germline loops: CDR1 SQVTM, CDR2 ANQGSEA. The CDR3 nucleotides read TGCAGCGTTAGCGGGGGGATCCTGAGCACAGATACGCAGTATTTT. Protein product: CSVSGGILSTDTQYF.

Remarks on this clone: The sample has other DNA sequences that encode this CDR3 too. The chain recombines TRBV9 with TRBJ1-3, with TRBD1 matching 7 bases. In germline, CDR1 is SGDLS, CDR2 YYNGEE. The CDR3 is 15 amino acids. The V gene end was trimmed by 0 bases and the J gene end by 4 bases; junction bases not matched to a gene: 4. The CDR3 DNA follows: TGTGCCAGCAGCGTAGCGGCAGGGGGAGGAAACACCATATATTTT. Protein product: CASSVAAGGGNTIYF.

The chain combines TRBV2 with TRBJ1-5; D is possibly TRBD1 (5 bases). Germline V gene lookup returns CDR1 SNHLY and CDR2 FYNNEI. The length of the CDR3 is 14 residues. V was shortened by 6 bases and J by 6 bases, with 15 bases between the two germline ends. In DNA form, the CDR3 reads TGTGCCAGCAGAGATTGGGGGGATGGTCAGCCCCAGCATTTT. Translation gives CASRDWGDGQPQHF.

The CDR3 coding sequence is TGCGCCAGCAGCCAAGTCCTGGAGGTCGAGCAGTACTTC. It encodes CASSQVLEVEQYF. J is TRBJ2-7 and V is TRBV4-3; D is perhaps TRBD2 (5 bases). The CDR3 has 13 residues. CDR1 LGHNA and CDR2 YSLEER come from the germline V gene. Trimming stripped 1 base from V and 6 bases from J, with 10 bases between.

On this clone itself: Distinct nucleotide sequences in the sample also encode this CDR3. The J gene is TRBJ1-5, the V gene TRBV28, with D possibly being TRBD1 (6 bases). This CDR3 is built from 15 residues. Germline CDR1 MDHEN, CDR2 SYDVKM. V was cut by 1 base and J by 1 base, with 8 bases left in between. CDR3: CASSLSRGSNQPQHF. The CDR3 DNA follows: TGTGCCAGCAGTTTATCGAGGGGGAGCAATCAGCCCCAGCATTTT.

J is TRBJ2-3 and V is TRBV7-9; TRBD2 matches at 8 bases. The CDR3 runs to 15 residues. The germline CDR1 and CDR2 sequences are SEHNR and FQNEAQ (reference sequence). J was trimmed by 1 base and V by 1 base; bases with no gene match: 1. The DNA for the CDR3 is TGTGCCAGCAGCTTAGGTAGCGGGGGCACAGATACGCAGTATTTT. It encodes CASSLGSGGTDTQYF.

CDR3 nucleotide sequence: TGTGCCAGCAGCCCCCAGGCGGTAGCGGGAGCAAGTGAGCAGTTCTTC. Protein product: CASSPQAVAGASEQFF. J is TRBJ2-1 and V is TRBV9, with TRBD2 matching 9 bases. The CDR3 has 16 residues. Germline CDR1 reads SGDLS; CDR2 reads YYNGEE. Trimming at V came to 4 bases and at J to 9 bases, leaving 14 bases not matched to a gene.

The chain joins TRBV5-1 to TRBJ2-3, with D possibly matching TRBD2 (6 bases). The CDR3 covers 15 residues. CDR1 SGHRS and CDR2 YFSETQ come from the germline V gene. The V end lost 4 bases, the J end lost 7 bases, and 19 bases lay between the germline ends. CDR3 in DNA: TGCGCCAGCAGCCTGGTCCCTTCGGGGGAGAATACGCAGTATTTT. It encodes CASSLVPSGENTQYF.

The chain joins TRBV28 to TRBJ2-7, with 8 positions matching TRBD1. The CDR3 loop spans 15 amino acids. CDR1 is MDHEN and CDR2 is SYDVKM in the germline V gene. The V segment lost 3 bases and the J segment 3 bases; nucleotides outside the gene matches: 7. The CDR3: CASSFNRGFSYEQYF. Here the CDR3 DNA reads TGTGCCAGCAGTTTTAACAGGGGGTTCAGCTACGAGCAGTACTTC.

The V and J genes are TRBV10-3 and TRBJ2-5; 10 nucleotides match TRBD1. This CDR3 is built from 13 residues. Germline values: CDR1 ENHRY, CDR2 SYGVKD. J was trimmed by 5 bases and V by 6 bases; bases with no gene match: 3. CDR3 sequence: CAISRDRGETQYF. For the CDR3, the DNA is TGTGCCATCAGCAGGGACAGGGGTGAGACCCAGTACTTC.

This chain uses TRBV10-1 with TRBJ2-7; D is unresolved. V gave up 6 bases and J gave up 0 bases, with 9 bases separating them. The CDR3 loop spans 13 amino acids. The V gene's germline CDR1 is WNHNN and CDR2 SYGVQD (reference sequence). CDR3 nucleotides: TGCGCCAGCAGCTCGGCGGACTCCTACGAGCAGTACTTC. Encoded protein: CASSSADSYEQYF.

This rearrangement joins TRBV11-2 to TRBJ2-5, with D maybe TRBD1 (5 bases). Germline V gene sequence: CDR1 SGHAT, CDR2 FQNNGV. CDR3 length equals 13 residues. V was shortened by 0 bases and J by 10 bases, with 12 bases between the two germline ends. The chain's CDR3 is CASSLEGLWSQYF. CDR3 bases: TGTGCCAGCAGCTTAGAGGGGCTCTGGAGCCAGTACTTC.

J is TRBJ1-1 and V is TRBV28; the match to TRBD1 covers 7 bases. This CDR3 has 13 amino acids. V shed 3 bases, J shed 8 bases, and the junction held 6 bases outside the gene matches. The germline gives CDR1 MDHEN, CDR2 SYDVKM. As DNA, the CDR3 is TGTGCCAGCAGTTTCCCCTCGACAGGGGAAGCTTTCTTT. It encodes CASSFPSTGEAFF.

The V gene is TRBV4-1, the J gene TRBJ1-4; D is perhaps TRBD1 (5 bases). Per the germline V gene, CDR1 is MGHRA and CDR2 is YSYEKL. The V gene lost 1 base and the J gene lost 7 bases, with 16 bases spanning the gap. The CDR3 runs to 16 residues. CDR3 sequence (DNA): TGCGCCAGCAGCCAAGCCTTAGGGGATTGGCGTGAAAAACTGTTTTTT. Encoded protein: CASSQALGDWREKLFF.

The chain links TRBV18 to TRBJ2-1, with TRBD2 identical over 10 bases. This CDR3 comprises 15 residues. Germline V gene data show CDR1 as KGHSH and CDR2 as LQKENI. Trimming removed 3 bases from V and 7 bases from J; junction bases left unmatched: 6. The CDR3 reads CASSPGLAGENEQFF. CDR3 sequence (DNA): TGTGCCAGCTCACCCGGGCTAGCGGGAGAAAATGAGCAGTTCTTC.

The chain carries TRBV7-9 and TRBJ2-3; 7 bases line up with TRBD1. With 0 bases clipped from V and 1 base from J, the junction kept 13 bases outside the gene matches. Germline V CDR1 and CDR2: SEHNR, FQNEAQ (reference sequence). The CDR3 sequence is 19 residues long. CDR3 sequence: CASSLAKTGTARRTDTQYF. CDR3 bases: TGTGCCAGCAGCTTAGCGAAAACCGGGACAGCTAGACGCACAGATACGCAGTATTTT. Drawing the rest from reference TRBV7-9 and TRBJ2-3, the complete variable domain is DTGVSQNPRHKITKRGQNVTFRCDPISEHNRLYWYRQTLGQGPEFLTYFQNEAQLEKSRLLSDRFSAERPKGSFSTLEIQRTEQGDSAMYLCASSLAKTGTARRTDTQYFGPGTRLTVL.

V is TRBV19 and J is TRBJ2-2; TRBD2 matches 7 bases. Germline V lookup: CDR1 LNHDA, CDR2 SQIVND (reference sequence). J lost 6 bases, V lost 6 bases, and 7 bases had no gene match. This CDR3 comprises 14 residues. The CDR3 spells CASRGRGQAGELFF. CDR3 DNA: TGTGCCAGTAGGGGGAGGGGCCAGGCCGGGGAGCTGTTTTTT.

This chain connects TRBV2 to TRBJ2-1; 8 positions match TRBD2. Trimming removed 0 bases from V and 2 bases from J; junction bases left unmatched: 6. This CDR3 contains 17 residues. Germline assignment: CDR1 SNHLY and CDR2 FYNNEI. The CDR3, as DNA: TGTGCCAGCAGTGAAGCTCCGCGAGCGGGGGCCTACAATGAGCAGTTCTTC. Translation: CASSEAPRAGAYNEQFF.

The CDR3 bases are TGCGCCAGCAGCCCGAGGGCGGGGGGGCCGTCAGGCACCGGGGAGCTGTTTTTT. It encodes CASSPRAGGPSGTGELFF. V usage is TRBV5-1 and J usage is TRBJ2-2; 9 bases align to TRBD2. The CDR3 loop spans 18 amino acids. Germline V gene sequence: CDR1 SGHRS, CDR2 YFSETQ. Unmatched junction bases numbered 14, after V lost 4 bases and J lost 4 bases.

V usage is TRBV2 and J usage is TRBJ1-5; D possibly corresponds to TRBD1 (5 bases). Germline V gives CDR1 SNHLY, CDR2 FYNNEI. The CDR3 loop spans 16 amino acids. With 5 bases removed from V and 3 bases from J, the gap between germline ends came to 17 bases. CDR3 sequence (DNA): TGTGCCAGCAGTACCGGTCTAGGGGCGAACAATCAGCCCCAGCATTTT. The encoded protein is CASSTGLGANNQPQHF.

The rearrangement uses TRBV4-1 and TRBJ1-3, with D tentatively TRBD1 (5 bases). CDR3 length: 15 residues. Germline values: CDR1 MGHRA, CDR2 YSYEKL. Trimming took 0 bases from V and 3 from J, leaving 9 bases between them. The CDR3 DNA sequence: TGCGCCAGCAGCCAAGATCGGGGGGTTGGAAACACCATATATTTT. It yields the protein CASSQDRGVGNTIYF.

The chain recombines TRBV4-1 with TRBJ1-6; possible D gene TRBD1, 5 bases. Germline V CDR1 and CDR2: MGHRA, YSYEKL. The ends were cut back, 1 base at V and 3 bases at J, with 7 bases in the middle. The CDR3 is 15 residues long. CDR3 coding DNA: TGCGCCAGCAGCCAAGGACAGAACTATAATTCACCCCTCCACTTT. As protein: CASSQGQNYNSPLHF.

This sequence joins TRBV28 and TRBJ1-4, with TRBD1 identical over 9 bases. Losses at the gene ends were 7 bases for V and 10 bases for J; bases not matched to a gene: 7. In germline, CDR1 is MDHEN, CDR2 SYDVKM. The CDR3 consists of 13 residues. The DNA for the CDR3 is TGTGCCAGCAATCTACAGGGGGCGGGAAAACTGTTTTTT. Its protein is CASNLQGAGKLFF.

The genes are TRBV5-1 and TRBJ2-1; 12 nucleotides match TRBD2. The CDR3 consists of 14 residues. The germline V gene encodes CDR1 SGHRS and CDR2 YFSETQ. J gave up 10 bases and V 0 bases, and 2 bases lay outside the gene matches. The DNA of the CDR3 is TGCGCCAGCAGCTTGGGACTAGCGGGAGACGAGCAGTTCTTC. This sequence encodes CASSLGLAGDEQFF.